This TCR beta chain was sequenced for a study of T cells expressing NK-cell markers. Study summary: Researchers got TCR beta repertoires out of sorted CD3+CD56+NKG2C+, CD3+CD56+NKG2C- and CD3+CD56-NKG2C+ T cells. Study-wide results and caveats: Dominant NKG2C+ clonotypes in five to seven donors made up about 1.0-7.0% of CD8+ T cells. It is unclear if expanded NKG2C-expressing clones target HCMV antigens. In several donors, these clonotypes also led the CD3+CD56-NKG2C+ fraction.

A remark on this clonotype: Its antigen is unknown.

From its re-call of the 5' RACE reads, TCRdb lists each CDR3 protein once, without DNA. The data include some 340,000 distinct CDR3 sequences; the top ten clones carry around 5.2%. The CDR3 consists of 17 residues. Sequenced input: blood T cells: a sorted CD56 or NKG2C T cell subset, CD4+ or CD8+ T cells, or bulk PBMC T cells (not recorded which). The TCR sequence derives from a man aged 18-70 years in good health. The chain employs TRBV21-1 and TRBJ2-7; the D call from TCRdb, TRBD1, cannot be confirmed without DNA. TRBV21-1 is a documented pseudogene. CDR3 region: CASRKGLRDGPTYEQYF.